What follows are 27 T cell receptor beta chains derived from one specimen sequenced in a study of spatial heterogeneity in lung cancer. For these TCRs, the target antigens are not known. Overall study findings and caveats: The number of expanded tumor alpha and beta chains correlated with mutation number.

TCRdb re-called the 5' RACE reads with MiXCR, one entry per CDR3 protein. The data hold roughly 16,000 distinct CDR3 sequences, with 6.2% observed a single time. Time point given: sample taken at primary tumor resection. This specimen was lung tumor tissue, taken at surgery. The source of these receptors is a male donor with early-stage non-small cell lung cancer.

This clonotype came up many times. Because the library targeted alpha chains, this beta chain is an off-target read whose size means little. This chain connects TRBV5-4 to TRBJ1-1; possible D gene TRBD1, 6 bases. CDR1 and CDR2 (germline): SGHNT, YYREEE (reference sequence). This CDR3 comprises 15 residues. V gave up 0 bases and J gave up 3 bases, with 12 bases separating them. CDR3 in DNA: TGTGCCAGCAGCTTGGGGTCACAGGGCGACACTGAAGCTTTCTTT. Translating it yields CASSLGSQGDTEAFF.

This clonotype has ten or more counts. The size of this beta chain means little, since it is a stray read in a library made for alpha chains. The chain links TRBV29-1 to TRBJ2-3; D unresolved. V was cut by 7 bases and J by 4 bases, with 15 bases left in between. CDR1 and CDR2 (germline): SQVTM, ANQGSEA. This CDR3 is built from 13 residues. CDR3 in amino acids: CSGSPYSADTQYF. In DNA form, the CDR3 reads TGCAGCGGTAGTCCATATTCGGCAGATACGCAGTATTTT.

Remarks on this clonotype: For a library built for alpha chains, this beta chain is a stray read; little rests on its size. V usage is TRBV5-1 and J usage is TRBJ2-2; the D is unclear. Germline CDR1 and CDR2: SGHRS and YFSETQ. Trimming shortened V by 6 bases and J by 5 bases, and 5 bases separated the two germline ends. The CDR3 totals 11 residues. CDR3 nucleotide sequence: TGCGCCAGCACCTTTACCGGGGAGCTGTTTTTT. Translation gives CASTFTGELFF.

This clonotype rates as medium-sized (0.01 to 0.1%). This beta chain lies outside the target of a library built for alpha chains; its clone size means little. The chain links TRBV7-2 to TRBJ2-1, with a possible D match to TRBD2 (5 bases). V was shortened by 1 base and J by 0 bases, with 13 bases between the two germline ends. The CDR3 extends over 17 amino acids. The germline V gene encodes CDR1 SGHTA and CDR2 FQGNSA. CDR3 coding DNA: TGTGCCAGCAGCTTAGGGGCAAGCGGCAGCTCCTACAATGAGCAGTTCTTC. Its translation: CASSLGASGSSYNEQFF. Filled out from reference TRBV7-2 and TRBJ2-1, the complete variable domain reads GAGVSQSPSNKVTEKGKDVELRCDPISGHTALYWYRQSLGQGLEFLIYFQGNSAPDKSGLPSDRFSAERTGGSVSTLTIQRTQQEDSAVYLCASSLGASGSSYNEQFFGPGTRLTVL.

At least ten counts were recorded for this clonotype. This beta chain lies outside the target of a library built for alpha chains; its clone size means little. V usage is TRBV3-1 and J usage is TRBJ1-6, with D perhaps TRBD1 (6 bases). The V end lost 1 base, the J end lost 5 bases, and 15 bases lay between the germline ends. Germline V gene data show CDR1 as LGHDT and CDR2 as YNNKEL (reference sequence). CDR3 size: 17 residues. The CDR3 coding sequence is TGTGCCAGCAGCCAAGTAACAACGTCAGGGGATAATTCACCCCTCCACTTT. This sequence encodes CASSQVTTSGDNSPLHF.

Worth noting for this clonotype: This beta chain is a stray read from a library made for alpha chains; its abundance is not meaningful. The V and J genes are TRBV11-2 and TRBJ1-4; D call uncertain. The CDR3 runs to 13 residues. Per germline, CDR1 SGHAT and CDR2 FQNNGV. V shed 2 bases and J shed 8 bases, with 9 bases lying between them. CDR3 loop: CASSLNMGEKLFF. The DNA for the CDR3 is TGTGCCAGCAGCTTAAACATGGGAGAAAAACTGTTTTTT.

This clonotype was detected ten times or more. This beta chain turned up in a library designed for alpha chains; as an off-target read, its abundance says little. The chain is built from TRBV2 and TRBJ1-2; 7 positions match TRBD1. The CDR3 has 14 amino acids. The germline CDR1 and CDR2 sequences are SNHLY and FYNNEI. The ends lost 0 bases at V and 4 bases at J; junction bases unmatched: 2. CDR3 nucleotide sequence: TGTGCCAGCAGTGAAGCCTGGGACAGCTATGGCTACACCTTC. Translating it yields CASSEAWDSYGYTF.

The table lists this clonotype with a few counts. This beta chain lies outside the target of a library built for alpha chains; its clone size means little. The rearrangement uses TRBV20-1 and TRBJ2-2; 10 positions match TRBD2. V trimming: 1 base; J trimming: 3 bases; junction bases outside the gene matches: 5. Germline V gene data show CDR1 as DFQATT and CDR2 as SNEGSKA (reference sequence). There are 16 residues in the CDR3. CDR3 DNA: TGCAGTGCTAGAGGACCGGGACTAGCGTACACCGGGGAGCTGTTTTTT. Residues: CSARGPGLAYTGELFF.

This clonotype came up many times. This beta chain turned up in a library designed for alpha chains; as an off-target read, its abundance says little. CDR3 loop: CASSWSRDSLRETQYF. CDR3 nucleotide sequence: TGTGCCAGCAGCTGGAGTCGGGACAGTTTGAGAGAGACCCAGTACTTC. The rearrangement uses TRBV5-4 and TRBJ2-5; TRBD1 matches at 7 bases. There are 16 residues in the CDR3. Germline values: CDR1 SGHNT, CDR2 YYREEE (reference sequence). After removal of 3 bases from V and 4 bases from J, the junction contained 12 bases not matched to a gene.

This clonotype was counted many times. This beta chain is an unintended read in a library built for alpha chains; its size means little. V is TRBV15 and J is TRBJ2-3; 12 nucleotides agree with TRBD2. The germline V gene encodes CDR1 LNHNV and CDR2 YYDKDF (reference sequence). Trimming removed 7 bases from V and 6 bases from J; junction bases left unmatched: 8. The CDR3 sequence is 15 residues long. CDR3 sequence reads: CATTSATSGRDTQYF. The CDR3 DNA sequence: TGTGCCACCACTTCAGCAACTAGCGGGAGGGATACGCAGTATTTT.

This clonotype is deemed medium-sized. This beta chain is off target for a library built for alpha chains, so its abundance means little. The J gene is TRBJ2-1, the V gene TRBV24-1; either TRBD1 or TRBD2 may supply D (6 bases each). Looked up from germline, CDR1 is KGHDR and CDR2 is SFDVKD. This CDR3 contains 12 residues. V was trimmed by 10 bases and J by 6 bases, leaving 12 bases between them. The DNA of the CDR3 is TGTGCCACATCAGGAGGGGGCAATGAGCAGTTCTTC. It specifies CATSGGGNEQFF.

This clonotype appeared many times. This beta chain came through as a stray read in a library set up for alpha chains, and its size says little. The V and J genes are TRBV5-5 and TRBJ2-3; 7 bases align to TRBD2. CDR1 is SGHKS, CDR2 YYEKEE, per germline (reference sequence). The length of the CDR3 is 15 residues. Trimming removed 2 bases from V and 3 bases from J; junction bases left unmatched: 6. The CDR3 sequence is CASSFSLAETDTQYF. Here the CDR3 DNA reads TGTGCCAGCAGCTTTAGTCTAGCGGAGACAGATACGCAGTATTTT. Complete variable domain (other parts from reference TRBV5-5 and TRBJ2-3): DAGVTQSPTHLIKTRGQQVTLRCSPISGHKSVSWYQQVLGQGPQFIFQYYEKEERGRGNFPDRFSARQFPNYSSELNVNALLLGDSALYLCASSFSLAETDTQYFGPGTRLTVL.

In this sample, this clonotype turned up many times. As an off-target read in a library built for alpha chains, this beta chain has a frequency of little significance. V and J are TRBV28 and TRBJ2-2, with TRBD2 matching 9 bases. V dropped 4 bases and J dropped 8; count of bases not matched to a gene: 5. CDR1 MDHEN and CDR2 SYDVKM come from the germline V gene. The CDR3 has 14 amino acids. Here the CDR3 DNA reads TGTGCCAGCAGTTGGCTAGCGGGGACGGGGGAGCTGTTTTTT. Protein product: CASSWLAGTGELFF.

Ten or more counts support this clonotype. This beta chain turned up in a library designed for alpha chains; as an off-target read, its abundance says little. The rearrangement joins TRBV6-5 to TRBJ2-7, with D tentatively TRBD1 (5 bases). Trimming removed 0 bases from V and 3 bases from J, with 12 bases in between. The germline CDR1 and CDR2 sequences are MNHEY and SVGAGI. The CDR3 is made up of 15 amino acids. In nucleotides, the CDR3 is TGTGCCAGCAGTTACTCGTCCAGGGCACACTACGAGCAGTACTTC. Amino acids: CASSYSSRAHYEQYF.

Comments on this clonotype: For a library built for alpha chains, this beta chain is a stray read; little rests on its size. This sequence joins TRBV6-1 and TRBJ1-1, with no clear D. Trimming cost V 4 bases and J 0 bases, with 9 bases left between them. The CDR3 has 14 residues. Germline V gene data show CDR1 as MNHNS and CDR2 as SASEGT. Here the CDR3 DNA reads TGTGCCAGCAGTGTAACTAACCTGAACACTGAAGCTTTCTTT. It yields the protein CASSVTNLNTEAFF.

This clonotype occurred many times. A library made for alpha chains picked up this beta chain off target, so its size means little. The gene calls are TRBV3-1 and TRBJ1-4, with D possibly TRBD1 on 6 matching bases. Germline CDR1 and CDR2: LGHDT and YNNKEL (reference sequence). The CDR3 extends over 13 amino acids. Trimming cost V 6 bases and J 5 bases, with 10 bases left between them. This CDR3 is CASRDSANEKLFF. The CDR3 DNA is TGTGCCAGCAGGGACAGCGCGAATGAAAAACTGTTTTTT.

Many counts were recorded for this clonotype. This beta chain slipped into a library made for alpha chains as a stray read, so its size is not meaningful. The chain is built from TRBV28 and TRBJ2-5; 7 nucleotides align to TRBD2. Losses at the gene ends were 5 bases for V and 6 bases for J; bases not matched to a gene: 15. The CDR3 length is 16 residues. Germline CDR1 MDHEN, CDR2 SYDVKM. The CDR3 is CASSGLEAGPWKTQYF. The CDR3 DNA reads TGTGCCAGCAGTGGACTAGAAGCGGGCCCCTGGAAGACCCAGTACTTC.

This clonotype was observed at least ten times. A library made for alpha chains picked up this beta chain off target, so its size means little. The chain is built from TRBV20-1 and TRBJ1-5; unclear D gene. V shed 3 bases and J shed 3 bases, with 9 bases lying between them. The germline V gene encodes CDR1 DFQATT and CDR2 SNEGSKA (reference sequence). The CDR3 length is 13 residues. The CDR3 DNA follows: TGCAGTGCTAGTTGGCAGCTCAATCAGCCCCAGCATTTT. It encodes CSASWQLNQPQHF.

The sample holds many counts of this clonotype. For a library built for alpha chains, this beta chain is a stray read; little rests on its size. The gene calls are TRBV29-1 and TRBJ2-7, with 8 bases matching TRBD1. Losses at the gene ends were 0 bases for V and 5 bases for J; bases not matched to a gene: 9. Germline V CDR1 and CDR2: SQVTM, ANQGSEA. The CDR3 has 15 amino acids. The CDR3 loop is CSVEDRDRTVHEQYF. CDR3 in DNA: TGCAGCGTTGAAGATAGGGACAGGACCGTCCACGAGCAGTACTTC.

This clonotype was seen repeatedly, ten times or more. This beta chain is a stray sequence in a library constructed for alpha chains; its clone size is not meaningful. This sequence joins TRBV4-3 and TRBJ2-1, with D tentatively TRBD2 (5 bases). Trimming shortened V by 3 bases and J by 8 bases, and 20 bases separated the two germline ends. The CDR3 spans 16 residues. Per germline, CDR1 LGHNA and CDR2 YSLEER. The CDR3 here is CASSQTNIAPMDEQFF. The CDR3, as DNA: TGCGCCAGCAGCCAGACTAACATCGCCCCCATGGATGAGCAGTTCTTC.

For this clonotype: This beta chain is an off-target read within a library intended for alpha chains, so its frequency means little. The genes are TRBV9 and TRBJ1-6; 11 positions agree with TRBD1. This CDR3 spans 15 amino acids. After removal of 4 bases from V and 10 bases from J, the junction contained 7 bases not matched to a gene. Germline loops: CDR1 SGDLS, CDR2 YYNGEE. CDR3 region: CASSSRDRGFSPLHF. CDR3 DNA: TGTGCCAGCAGCTCGCGGGACAGGGGGTTCTCACCCCTCCACTTT.

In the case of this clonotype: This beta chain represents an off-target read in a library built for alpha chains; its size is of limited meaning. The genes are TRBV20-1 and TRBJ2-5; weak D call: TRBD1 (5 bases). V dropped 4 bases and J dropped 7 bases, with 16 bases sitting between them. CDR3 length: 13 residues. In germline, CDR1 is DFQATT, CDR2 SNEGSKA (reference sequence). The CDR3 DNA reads TGCAGTGCTACCAGGGTCAAAGAAGGGACCCAGTACTTC. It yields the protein CSATRVKEGTQYF.

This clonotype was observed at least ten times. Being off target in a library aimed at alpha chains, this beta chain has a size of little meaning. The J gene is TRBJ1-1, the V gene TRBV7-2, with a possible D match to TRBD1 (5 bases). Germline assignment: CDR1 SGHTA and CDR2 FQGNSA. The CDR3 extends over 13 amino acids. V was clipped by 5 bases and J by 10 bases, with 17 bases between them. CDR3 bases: TGTGCCAGCAGCACCAGGGATTGGTTTTCAGCTTTCTTT. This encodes CASSTRDWFSAFF.

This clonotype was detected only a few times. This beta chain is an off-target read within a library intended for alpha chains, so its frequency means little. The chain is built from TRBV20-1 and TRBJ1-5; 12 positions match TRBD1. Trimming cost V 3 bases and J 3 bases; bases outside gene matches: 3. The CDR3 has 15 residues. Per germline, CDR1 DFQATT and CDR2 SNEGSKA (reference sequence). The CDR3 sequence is CSARGQGANNQPQHF. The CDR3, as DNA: TGCAGTGCTAGGGGACAGGGGGCTAACAATCAGCCCCAGCATTTT.

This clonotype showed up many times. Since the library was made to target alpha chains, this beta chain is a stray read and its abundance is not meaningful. The CDR3 protein is CASSSSGTGKTEAFF. The CDR3 DNA sequence: TGTGCCAGCAGCTCCTCCGGGACAGGGAAGACTGAAGCTTTCTTT. This chain uses TRBV7-2 with TRBJ1-1, with TRBD1 matching over 9 bases. There are 15 residues in the CDR3. The trim removed 4 bases at V and 5 bases at J, leaving 8 bases unmatched. Germline V lookup: CDR1 SGHTA, CDR2 FQGNSA.

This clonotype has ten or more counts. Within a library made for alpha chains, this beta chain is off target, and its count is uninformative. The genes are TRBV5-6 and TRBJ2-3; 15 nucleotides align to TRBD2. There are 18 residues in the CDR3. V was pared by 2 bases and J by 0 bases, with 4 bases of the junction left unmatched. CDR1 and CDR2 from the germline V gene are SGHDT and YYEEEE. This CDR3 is CASSFPGLAGGSTDTQYF. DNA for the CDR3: TGTGCCAGCAGCTTCCCGGGACTAGCGGGGGGCAGCACAGATACGCAGTATTTT.

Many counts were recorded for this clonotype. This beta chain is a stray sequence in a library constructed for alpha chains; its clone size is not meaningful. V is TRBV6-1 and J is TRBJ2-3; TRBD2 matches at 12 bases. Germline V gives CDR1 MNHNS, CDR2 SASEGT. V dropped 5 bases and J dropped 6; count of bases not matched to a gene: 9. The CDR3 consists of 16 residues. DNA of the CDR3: TGTGCCAGCAGTATCCTAGCGGGAGGGCCGGAGGATACGCAGTATTTT. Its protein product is CASSILAGGPEDTQYF.